In its sample, the clone carrying this T cell receptor (beta chain) was seen a few times. Its antigen is currently unknown. V lost 5 bases, J lost 0 bases, and 23 bases lay in between. The V gene's germline CDR1 is SGHVS and CDR2 FQNEAQ. The CDR3 sequence is 19 residues long. The record originates from a study of blood T cells in healthy people across ages. The second PCR ran 7 to 11 cycles with a sample-barcoded 5' primer and J-beta primers. Via MiXCR, TCRdb re-called the 5' RACE reads, giving one row per CDR3 protein. Of about 1,500,000 distinct CDR3 sequences in the sample, roughly 40% are singletons; the top ten hold under 8%. Study conclusions and caveats: In older individuals, TCR beta diversity per million T cells was lower, falling roughly linearly with age.

The study drew donors from healthy Caucasian individuals in Russia aged roughly 6 to 90. Sequences were obtained from blood. The TCR sequence derives from a woman under 30 in good health. The genes are TRBV7-8 and TRBJ2-4; unclear D gene. The CDR3 nucleotides read TGTGCCAGCAGCCCACGGGCAGTATACGGAATTATAGCCAAAAACATTCAGTACTTC. Amino acids: CASSPRAVYGIIAKNIQYF.